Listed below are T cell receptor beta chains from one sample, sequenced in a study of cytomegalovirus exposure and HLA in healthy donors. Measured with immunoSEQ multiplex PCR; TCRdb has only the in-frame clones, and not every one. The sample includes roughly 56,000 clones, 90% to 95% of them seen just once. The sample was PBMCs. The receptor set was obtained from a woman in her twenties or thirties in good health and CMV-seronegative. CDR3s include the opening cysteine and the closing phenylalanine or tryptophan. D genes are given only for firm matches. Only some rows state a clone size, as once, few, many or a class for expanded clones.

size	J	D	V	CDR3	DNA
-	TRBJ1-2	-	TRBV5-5	CASSRTGSGRGYTF	TGTGCCAGCAGCCGAACAGGGTCTGGAAGGGGCTACACCTTC
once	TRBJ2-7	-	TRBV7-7	CASSSRFPSSYEQYF	TGTGCTAGCAGCTCCAGGTTCCCCAGCTCCTACGAGCAGTACTTC
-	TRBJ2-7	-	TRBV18	CASSLFPGFGNEQYF	TGTGCCAGCTCACTATTCCCAGGGTTTGGGAACGAGCAGTACTTC
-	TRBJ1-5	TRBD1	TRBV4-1	CASSQEGQFNQPQHF	TGCGCCAGCAGCCAAGAGGGACAGTTCAATCAGCCCCAGCATTTT
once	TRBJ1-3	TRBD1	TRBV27	CASSPGTGSGNTIYF	TGTGCCAGCAGTCCCGGGACAGGGTCTGGAAACACCATATATTTT
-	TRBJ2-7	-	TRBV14	CASSHGKGSEQYF	TGTGCCAGCAGCCACGGGAAAGGGAGCGAGCAGTACTTC
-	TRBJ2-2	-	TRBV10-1	CASRLDSSTGELFF	TGCGCCAGCAGGTTGGACTCCTCCACCGGGGAGCTGTTTTTT
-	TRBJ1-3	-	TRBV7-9	CASSLVPPDTIYF	TGTGCCAGCAGCTTAGTACCGCCAGACACCATATATTTT
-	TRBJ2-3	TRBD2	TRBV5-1	CASGGTSGTSTDTQYF	TGCGCCAGCGGGGGGACTAGCGGAACTAGCACAGATACGCAGTATTTT
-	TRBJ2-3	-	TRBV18	CASSPSGSTDTQYF	TGTGCCAGCTCACCTAGCGGAAGCACAGATACGCAGTATTTT
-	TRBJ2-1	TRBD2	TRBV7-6	CASSFTSGNNEQFF	TGTGCCAGCAGCTTTACTAGCGGGAACAATGAGCAGTTCTTC
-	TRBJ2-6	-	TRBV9	CASSGERGTDPNGANVLTF	TGTGCCAGCAGCGGGGAACGGGGGACGGACCCTAACGGGGCCAACGTCCTGACTTTC
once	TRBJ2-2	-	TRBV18	CASPRQGNVGGTGELFF	TGTGCCAGCCCCAGGCAGGGGAATGTCGGTGGGACCGGGGAGCTGTTTTTT
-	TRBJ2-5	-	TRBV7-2	CASSLDFWGVGETQYF	TGTGCCAGCAGCTTAGATTTCTGGGGAGTGGGTGAGACCCAGTACTTC
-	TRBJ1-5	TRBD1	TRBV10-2	CASSELQGGSQPQHF	TGCGCCAGCAGTGAATTACAGGGGGGGAGTCAGCCCCAGCATTTT
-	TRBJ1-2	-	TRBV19	CASSIRGERGYTF	TGTGCCAGTAGTATTAGGGGCGAAAGGGGCTACACCTTC
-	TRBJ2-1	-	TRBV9	CASSRVNNEQFF	TGTGCCAGCAGTCGGGTAAACAATGAGCAGTTCTTC
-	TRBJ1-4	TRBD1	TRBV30	CAWSPGTGNEKLFF	TGTGCCTGGAGCCCCGGGACAGGGAATGAAAAACTGTTTTTT
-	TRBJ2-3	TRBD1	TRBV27	CASSQDRGLLTDTQYF	TGTGCCAGCAGTCAAGACAGGGGCCTACTCACAGATACGCAGTATTTT
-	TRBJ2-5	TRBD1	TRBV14	CASSQIFNRGETQYF	TGTGCCAGCAGCCAGATTTTTAACAGGGGCGAGACCCAGTACTTC
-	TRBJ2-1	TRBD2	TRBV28	CASSSPSGSSYNEQFF	TGTGCCAGCAGTTCACCTAGCGGGAGTTCCTACAATGAGCAGTTCTTC
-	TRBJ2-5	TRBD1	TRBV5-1	CASSPVTGVQETQYF	TGCGCCAGCAGCCCCGTGACAGGGGTCCAAGAGACCCAGTACTTC
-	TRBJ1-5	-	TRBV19	CASRIIGGFNSNQPQHF	TGTGCCAGTAGGATCATTGGGGGGTTTAATAGCAATCAGCCCCAGCATTTT
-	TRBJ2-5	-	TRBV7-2	CASSLSRELVQTQYF	TGTGCCAGCAGCTTATCCCGGGAGTTAGTGCAGACCCAGTACTTC
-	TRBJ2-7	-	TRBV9	CASSSETGGEQYF	TGTGCCAGCAGCTCCGAGACTGGCGGTGAGCAGTACTTC
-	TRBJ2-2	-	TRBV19	CASSSRTGELFF	TGTGCCAGTAGTAGCCGGACCGGGGAGCTGTTTTTT
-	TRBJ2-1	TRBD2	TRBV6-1	CASTAGGRPEDEQFF	TGTGCCAGCACGGCTGGCGGGAGACCGGAGGATGAGCAGTTCTTC
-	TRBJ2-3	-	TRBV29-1	CSVEDRYSLSTDTQYF	TGCAGCGTTGAAGATCGTTACAGTTTAAGCACAGATACGCAGTATTTT
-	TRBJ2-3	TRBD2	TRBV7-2	CASSLTGLAGDTDTQYF	TGTGCCAGCAGCTTAACGGGCCTAGCGGGAGACACAGATACGCAGTATTTT
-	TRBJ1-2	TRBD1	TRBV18	CASSYGQGENYGYTF	TGTGCCAGCTCATATGGACAGGGGGAAAACTATGGCTACACCTTC
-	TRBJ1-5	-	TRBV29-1	CSVREAGQPQHF	TGCAGCGTGCGTGAGGCGGGGCAGCCCCAGCATTTT
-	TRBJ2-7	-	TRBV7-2	CASSLRGTGSTDQQYF	TGTGCCAGCAGCTTGCGGGGCACCGGGTCTACTGATCAGCAGTACTTC
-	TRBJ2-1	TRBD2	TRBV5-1	CASSLGLAGGEQFF	TGCGCCAGCAGCTTGGGACTAGCGGGAGGGGAGCAGTTCTTC
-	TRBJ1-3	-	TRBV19	CASSATGLSGNTIYF	TGTGCCAGTAGTGCGACAGGTCTCTCTGGAAACACCATATATTTT
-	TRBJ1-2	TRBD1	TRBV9	CASSLMGQKNFYGYTF	TGTGCCAGCAGCCTAATGGGACAGAAAAATTTCTATGGCTACACCTTC
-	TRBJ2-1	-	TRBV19	CASSAAGNSYNEQFF	TGTGCCAGTAGTGCCGCAGGGAACTCCTACAATGAGCAGTTCTTC
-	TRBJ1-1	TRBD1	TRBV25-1	CASGGTGVNTEAFF	TGTGCCAGTGGGGGCACAGGGGTTAACACTGAAGCTTTCTTT
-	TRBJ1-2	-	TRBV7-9	CASSFSGELVNYGYTF	TGTGCCAGCAGCTTCTCTGGGGAGCTAGTGAACTATGGCTACACCTTC
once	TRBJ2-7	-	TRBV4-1	CASTRTVSVVSEQYF	TGCGCCAGCACGCGGACAGTTTCGGTCGTCTCCGAGCAGTACTTC
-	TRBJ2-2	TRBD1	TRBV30	CARTTGTGDTGELFF	TGTGCCCGAACAACCGGGACAGGGGACACCGGGGAGCTGTTTTTT
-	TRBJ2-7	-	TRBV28	CASSPETYYEQYF	TGTGCCAGCAGTCCGGAGACGTACTACGAGCAGTACTTC
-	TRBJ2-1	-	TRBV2	CASSRTGEGEQFF	TGTGCCAGCAGCCGGACGGGCGAGGGTGAGCAGTTCTTC
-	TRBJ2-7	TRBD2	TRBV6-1	CASSLAGAYEQYF	TGTGCCAGCAGCCTAGCGGGAGCCTACGAGCAGTACTTC
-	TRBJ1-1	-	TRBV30	CAWSVQTGTEAFF	TGTGCCTGGAGTGTACAGACAGGCACTGAAGCTTTCTTT
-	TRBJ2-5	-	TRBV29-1	CSVEPRTAQETQYF	TGCAGCGTTGAACCCCGGACAGCCCAAGAGACCCAGTACTTC